A single sample gave rise to the 15 T cell receptor beta chains below, sequenced in a study of blood T cell repertoires in COVID-19. Libraries were prepared by immunoSEQ multiplex PCR; TCRdb keeps only in-frame clonotypes and omits some of them. Found here are some 180,000 clones, roughly 85% of them singletons; the top ten hold more than 5.5%. The material sequenced was PBMCs or T cells enriched from blood (not recorded which). The receptors shown here come from a middle-aged man who had recovered from COVID-19.

V and J are TRBV5-4 and TRBJ1-2, with 7 bases matching TRBD1. Germline CDR1 SGHNT, CDR2 YYREEE (reference sequence). The CDR3 runs 13 residues. V trimming: 7 bases; J trimming: 4 bases; junction bases outside the gene matches: 7. CDR3 region: CASGAGGIYGYTF. The DNA for the CDR3 is TGTGCCAGCGGGGCAGGGGGAATCTATGGCTACACCTTC.

The chain recombines TRBV9 with TRBJ1-2; 10 bases fit TRBD1. Germline V CDR1 and CDR2: SGDLS, YYNGEE. V lost 3 bases and J lost 9; bases outside the gene matches: 11. This CDR3 comprises 15 residues. DNA for the CDR3: TGTGCCAGCAGCGACATTCCCGGGACAGGGGATAGCTACACCTTC. Its translation: CASSDIPGTGDSYTF.

The V call is TRBV28, the J call TRBJ1-2; tentatively, D is TRBD1 (5 bases). The germline V gene has CDR1 MDHEN and CDR2 SYDVKM. With 10 bases removed from V and 4 bases from J, the gap between germline ends came to 13 bases. The length of the CDR3 is 12 residues. The CDR3 DNA follows: TGTGCCACCGCGGGGCGGATCTATGGCTACACCTTC. Amino acids: CATAGRIYGYTF.

This clone appeared a few times. This CDR3 is CASSLHDRDDSPLHF. The CDR3, as DNA: TGTGCCAGCAGCTTACACGACAGAGACGACTCACCCCTCCACTTT. This chain connects TRBV7-8 to TRBJ1-6; perhaps TRBD1 as D (5 bases). The CDR3 consists of 15 residues. Germline V lookup: CDR1 SGHVS, CDR2 FQNEAQ. V lost 2 bases, J lost 10 bases, and 15 bases lay in between.

The chain carries TRBV13 and TRBJ2-7, with a weak D call TRBD2 (5 bases). Germline V gene lookup returns CDR1 PRHDT and CDR2 FYEKMQ (reference sequence). V lost 4 bases, J lost 0 bases, and 7 bases lay in between. The CDR3 sequence is 13 residues long. For the CDR3, the DNA is TGTGCCAGCAGCTACGGGAACTCCTACGAGCAGTACTTC. Encoded protein: CASSYGNSYEQYF.

J is TRBJ2-4 and V is TRBV18; 7 bases map to TRBD1. V trimming: 6 bases; J trimming: 9 bases; junction bases outside the gene matches: 11. There are 14 residues in the CDR3. Germline V gives CDR1 KGHSH, CDR2 LQKENI. CDR3 nucleotides: TGTGCCAGCTCGCCCCCTGACAGGGCGGGCATTCAGTACTTC. Its translation: CASSPPDRAGIQYF.

V is TRBV28 and J is TRBJ1-4, with 8 bases identical to TRBD1. From germline, CDR1 is MDHEN and CDR2 SYDVKM. The CDR3 is 16 residues long. J gave up 5 bases and V 1 base, and 6 bases lay outside the gene matches. The CDR3 sequence is CASSLSGRGLNEKLFF. The CDR3 DNA reads as TGTGCCAGCAGTTTATCGGGCAGGGGGCTAAATGAAAAACTGTTTTTT.

The count of this clone is one. The chain uses TRBV5-1 and TRBJ1-4; D is unresolved. This CDR3 is 15 amino acids long. Trimming cost V 0 bases and J 4 bases, with 10 bases left between them. Germline V lookup: CDR1 SGHRS, CDR2 YFSETQ. CDR3 sequence: CASSLEAGYNEKLFF. CDR3 nucleotides: TGCGCCAGCAGCTTGGAGGCAGGTTATAATGAAAAACTGTTTTTT.

The chain combines TRBV5-6 with TRBJ1-2; the match to TRBD1 covers 7 bases. The germline V gene encodes CDR1 SGHDT and CDR2 YYEEEE. The CDR3 spans 13 residues. Trimming took 3 bases from V and 3 from J; bases not matched to a gene: 2. This CDR3 is CASSSGTDYGYTF. The CDR3 DNA is TGTGCCAGCAGCTCCGGGACAGACTATGGCTACACCTTC.

This clone was detected a few times. The DNA for the CDR3 is TGTGCCAGCTCATCCACAGGGGGAGGGACTGAAGCTTTCTTT. This translates into CASSSTGGGTEAFF. The chain has TRBV18 and TRBJ1-1, with 8 bases fitting TRBD1. CDR1 is KGHSH and CDR2 is LQKENI in the germline V gene. The CDR3 has 14 amino acids. Trimming took 5 bases from V and 5 from J; bases not matched to a gene: 7.

The chain recombines TRBV19 with TRBJ2-2; 12 bases line up with TRBD2. J lost 4 bases, V lost 2 bases, and 8 bases had no gene match. Germline V gene lookup returns CDR1 LNHDA and CDR2 SQIVND (reference sequence). This CDR3 contains 18 residues. The CDR3 is CASSIRLAGGPSTGELFF. The DNA for the CDR3 is TGTGCCAGTAGTATACGGCTAGCGGGGGGGCCCTCCACCGGGGAGCTGTTTTTT.

The chain links TRBV28 to TRBJ2-7, with 8 bases fitting TRBD1. This CDR3 is 13 amino acids long. Trimming removed 2 bases from V and 5 bases from J; junction bases left unmatched: 2. Germline CDR1 MDHEN, CDR2 SYDVKM. The CDR3 DNA is TGTGCCAGCAGTTTACAGGGGGCGGACGAGCAGTACTTC. This gives the protein CASSLQGADEQYF.

Written as DNA, the CDR3 is TGTGCCATTGAAGGACAGTCGAACACTGAAGCTTTCTTT. It codes for CAIEGQSNTEAFF. This chain connects TRBV28 to TRBJ1-1; a possible D gene is TRBD1 (6 bases). V lost 10 bases and J 1 base, leaving 13 bases between the germline ends. The V gene's germline CDR1 is MDHEN and CDR2 SYDVKM. The CDR3 extends over 13 amino acids.

The chain's CDR3 is CASSFAEALLTEAFF. The CDR3 coding sequence is TGTGCCAGCAGTTTCGCCGAGGCTCTACTCACTGAAGCTTTCTTT. The chain has TRBV28 and TRBJ1-1; D is undetermined. The CDR3 is made up of 15 amino acids. With 3 bases removed from V and 4 bases from J, the gap between germline ends came to 15 bases. CDR1 is MDHEN, CDR2 SYDVKM, per germline.

CDR3 DNA: TGTGCCAGCACCGAGCTATCTACCACAGATACGCAGTATTTT. Protein: CASTELSTTDTQYF. This rearrangement joins TRBV2 to TRBJ2-3, with D uncertain. V was trimmed by 7 bases and J by 2 bases, leaving 13 bases between them. This CDR3 region has 14 residues. The germline V gene encodes CDR1 SNHLY and CDR2 FYNNEI. The full variable domain, in which reference TRBV2 and TRBJ2-3 provide the parts outside the CDR3, is EPEVTQTPSHQVTQMGQEVILRCVPISNHLYFYWYRQILGQKVEFLVSFYNNEISEKSEIFDDQFSVERPDGSNFTLKIRSTKLEDSAMYFCASTELSTTDTQYFGPGTRLTVL.